The 9 T cell receptor beta chains below were found in one sample sequenced in a study of blood T cell repertoires in COVID-19. Profiled with immunoSEQ multiplex PCR; TCRdb holds only in-frame clones, not every one. Counted here are around 370,000 clones, more than 70% occurring once; the ten biggest clones make up more than 0.95%. Sequenced input: PBMCs or T cells enriched from blood (not recorded which). All receptors come from a woman younger than 30 who had recovered from COVID-19.

The chain recombines TRBV27 with TRBJ1-2; 12 bases agree with TRBD1. The CDR3 covers 16 residues. In germline, CDR1 is MNHEY, CDR2 SMNVEV (reference sequence). V shed 4 bases, J shed 4 bases, and the junction held 7 bases outside the gene matches. DNA for the CDR3: TGTGCCAGCAGTTACGGGACAGGGGGCGCCGGCTATGGCTACACCTTC. Amino acids: CASSYGTGGAGYGYTF.

V and J are TRBV19 and TRBJ1-1; 8 nucleotides match TRBD1. J gave up 6 bases and V 4 bases, and 10 bases lay outside the gene matches. Germline CDR1 LNHDA, CDR2 SQIVND (reference sequence). This CDR3 is built from 15 residues. CDR3 sequence: CASSTPGQGISEAFF. CDR3 nucleotide sequence: TGTGCCAGTAGTACCCCAGGACAGGGTATCTCTGAAGCTTTCTTT.

The rearrangement joins TRBV9 to TRBJ2-1; 8 bases line up with TRBD2. Germline assignment: CDR1 SGDLS and CDR2 YYNGEE. This CDR3 comprises 16 residues. J lost 3 bases, V lost 4 bases, and 9 bases had no gene match. In DNA, the CDR3 is TGTGCCAGCAGCCGACTCGGGGGGGCCTTCTACAATGAGCAGTTCTTC. Translated, it gives CASSRLGGAFYNEQFF.

This chain connects TRBV2 to TRBJ1-1, with D perhaps matching TRBD1 (5 bases). Germline V lookup: CDR1 SNHLY, CDR2 FYNNEI. V lost 5 bases, J lost 10 bases, and 17 bases lay in between. The CDR3 is 13 amino acids. Written as DNA, the CDR3 is TGTGCCAGCAGTTCGGGAGGGGCCAGATCAGCTTTCTTT. Encoded protein: CASSSGGARSAFF.

The V call is TRBV5-1, the J call TRBJ2-5; TRBD2 aligns across 13 bases. CDR1 SGHRS and CDR2 YFSETQ come from the germline V gene. The CDR3 consists of 15 residues. The V gene end was trimmed by 3 bases and the J gene end by 2 bases; junction bases not matched to a gene: 1. DNA of the CDR3: TGCGCCAGCAGCTGGACTAGCGGGGGACAAGAGACCCAGTACTTC. Translating gives CASSWTSGGQETQYF.

The rearrangement uses TRBV4-3 and TRBJ1-2; perhaps TRBD1 as D (5 bases). The CDR3 covers 16 residues. Germline V CDR1 and CDR2: LGHNA, YSLEER. Deletions cut 1 base from V and 4 bases from J, with 16 bases between. The CDR3 bases are TGCGCCAGCAGCCAAGGGGGCGGCCTGGGAGGCTATGGCTACACCTTC. Translated, it gives CASSQGGGLGGYGYTF.

The chain combines TRBV24-1 with TRBJ2-1, with 7 bases lining up with TRBD1. The CDR3 sequence is 13 residues long. Germline V gene sequence: CDR1 KGHDR, CDR2 SFDVKD. V lost 1 base and J lost 9; bases outside the gene matches: 2. CDR3 amino acids: CATSDLGGVEQFF. The CDR3 region has the DNA TGTGCCACCAGTGATTTAGGGGGCGTTGAGCAGTTCTTC.

The rearrangement joins TRBV3-1 (or the pseudogene TRBV3-2) to TRBJ2-2, with D tentatively TRBD1 (5 bases). CDR1 and CDR2 (germline): LGHDT, YNNKEL (reference sequence). The CDR3 sequence is 16 residues long. The V end was cut by 2 bases, the J end by 1 base, with 11 bases between. The CDR3 DNA reads TGTGCCAGCAGCCAATCCCGACAGTTGAACACCGGGGAGCTGTTTTTT. Its translation is CASSQSRQLNTGELFF.

V usage is TRBV18 and J usage is TRBJ1-5, with no clear D. The germline gives CDR1 KGHSH, CDR2 LQKENI. Trimming stripped 2 bases from V and 4 bases from J, with 9 bases between. This CDR3 region has 14 residues. CDR3 nucleotide sequence: TGTGCCAGCTCACCAGAGGTGGGTAATCAGCCCCAGCATTTT. Protein product: CASSPEVGNQPQHF. The complete variable domain, with remaining parts taken from reference TRBV18 and TRBJ1-5, reads NAGVMQNPRHLVRRRGQEARLRCSPMKGHSHVYWYRQLPEEGLKFMVYLQKENIIDESGMPKERFSAEFPKEGPSILRIQQVVRGDSAAYFCASSPEVGNQPQHFGDGTRLSIL.